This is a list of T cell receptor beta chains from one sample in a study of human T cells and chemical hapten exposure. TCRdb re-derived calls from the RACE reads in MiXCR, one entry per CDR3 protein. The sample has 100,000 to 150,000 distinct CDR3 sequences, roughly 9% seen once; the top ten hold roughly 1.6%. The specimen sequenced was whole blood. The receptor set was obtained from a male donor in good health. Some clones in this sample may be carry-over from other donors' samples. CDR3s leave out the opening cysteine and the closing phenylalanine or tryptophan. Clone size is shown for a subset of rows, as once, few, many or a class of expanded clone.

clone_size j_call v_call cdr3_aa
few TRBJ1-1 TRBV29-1 SAGRRGRRGTEAF
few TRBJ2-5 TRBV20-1 SATTVETQY
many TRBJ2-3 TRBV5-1 ASSLRGVDKDTQY
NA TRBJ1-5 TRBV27 ASSFRGALGGSPNQPQH
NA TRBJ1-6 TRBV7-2 ASSLDGTRVLLNSPLH
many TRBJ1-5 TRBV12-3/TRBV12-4 ASGRDRDGNQPQH
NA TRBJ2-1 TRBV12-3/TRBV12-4 ASTPRNEQF
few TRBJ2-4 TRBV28 ASSNLNIRTELEVAKNIQY
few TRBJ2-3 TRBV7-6 ASSAGLAVPGDTQY
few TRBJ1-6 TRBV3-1 ASSLQGPNSPLH
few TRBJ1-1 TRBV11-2 ASSSDRGGGRAF
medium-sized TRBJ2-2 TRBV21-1 ASSKGTSGTGELF
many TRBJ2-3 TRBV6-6 ASGPDDTQY
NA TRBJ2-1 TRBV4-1 ASSQDYKSSYNEQF
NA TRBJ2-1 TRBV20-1 SADTEASPRSNEQF
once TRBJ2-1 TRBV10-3 AISADPYNEQF
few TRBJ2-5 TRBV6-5 ASSYSAREQSETQY
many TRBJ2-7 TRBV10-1 ASSSDGGYEQY
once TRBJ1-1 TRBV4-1 ASSGRGENTEAF
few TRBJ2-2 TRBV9 ASGGTGVTGELF
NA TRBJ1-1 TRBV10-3 GISGDPNTEAF
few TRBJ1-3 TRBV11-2 ASSRMGTGAIAGNTIY
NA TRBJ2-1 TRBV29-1 SVVVTFGGGNEQF
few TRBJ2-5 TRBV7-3 ASSLMGGAQETQY
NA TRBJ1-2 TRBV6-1 ASSESGEGVPGYT
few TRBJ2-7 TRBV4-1 ASSQEGQREGPYEQY
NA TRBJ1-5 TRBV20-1 SARSGNGNQPQH
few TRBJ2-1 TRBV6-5 ASSYFPSGSSYNEQF
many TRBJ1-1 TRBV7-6 ASRPLQGVGTEAF
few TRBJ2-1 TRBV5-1 ASSFPTGTGRRNEQF
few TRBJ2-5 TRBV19 ASSSGQAGETQY
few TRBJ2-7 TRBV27 ASSLSYSYEQY
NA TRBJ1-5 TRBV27 ASSGTGVTQPQH
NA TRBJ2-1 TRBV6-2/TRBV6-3 ASSEGQGADNEQF
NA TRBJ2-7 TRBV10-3 AITNSYEQY
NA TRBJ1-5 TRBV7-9 ASSLGGQGDQPQH
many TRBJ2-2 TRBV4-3 ASSQGQGGRTGELF
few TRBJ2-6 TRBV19 ASKGNIKSSGANVLT
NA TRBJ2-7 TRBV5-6 ASSNGLYEQY
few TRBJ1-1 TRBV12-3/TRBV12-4 ASRAVENTEAF
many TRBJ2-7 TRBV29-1 SGAGTGDSSSYEQY
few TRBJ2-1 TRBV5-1 ASSPGLAAYNEQF
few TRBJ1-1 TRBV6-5 ASRTGLNTEAF
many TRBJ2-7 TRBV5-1 ASRTTGEPSDEQY
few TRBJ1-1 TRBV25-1 ASSEYEGGRAF
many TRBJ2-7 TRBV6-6 ASRSRDRGLYEQY